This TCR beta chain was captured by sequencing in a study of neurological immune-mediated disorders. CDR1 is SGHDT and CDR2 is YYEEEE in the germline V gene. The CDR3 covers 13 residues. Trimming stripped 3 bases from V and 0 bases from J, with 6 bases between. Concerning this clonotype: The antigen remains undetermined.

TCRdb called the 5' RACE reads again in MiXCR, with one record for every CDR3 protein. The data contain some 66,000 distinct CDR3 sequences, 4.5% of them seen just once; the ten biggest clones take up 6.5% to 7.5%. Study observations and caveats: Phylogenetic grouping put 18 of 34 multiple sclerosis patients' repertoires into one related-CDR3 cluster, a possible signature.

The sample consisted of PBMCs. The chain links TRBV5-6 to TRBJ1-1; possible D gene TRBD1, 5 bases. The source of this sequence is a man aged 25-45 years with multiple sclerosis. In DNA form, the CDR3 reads TGTGCCAGCAGCTGGGGACTGAACACTGAAGCTTTCTTT. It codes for CASSWGLNTEAFF. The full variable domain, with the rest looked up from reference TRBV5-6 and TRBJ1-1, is DAGVTQSPTHLIKTRGQQVTLRCSPKSGHDTVSWYQQALGQGPQFIFQYYEEEERQRGNFPDRFSGHQFPNYSSELNVNALLLGDSALYLCASSWGLNTEAFFGQGTRLTVV.